These 32 T cell receptor beta chains originate from one sample sequenced in a study of CD8 T cells in Susac syndrome. Random hexamers primed reverse transcription of about 0.5 to 1 ug RNA. TCRdb re-called the immunoSEQ multiplex PCR reads with MiXCR, one entry per CDR3 protein. The sample has some 150,000 distinct CDR3 sequences, approximately 96% seen once. Material: CD4+ T cells from PBMCs. The receptors come from a human donor with Susac syndrome.

The genes are TRBV20-1 and TRBJ1-1, with 7 bases fitting TRBD1. The CDR3 contains 12 residues. V shed 4 bases, J shed 3 bases, and the junction held 2 bases outside the gene matches. Germline V gives CDR1 DFQATT, CDR2 SNEGSKA (reference sequence). In nucleotides, the CDR3 is TGCAGTGCTAAAACAGGGGACACTGAAGCTTTCTTT. Amino acid sequence: CSAKTGDTEAFF.

The chain has TRBV28 and TRBJ2-7, with a tentative D call TRBD1 (5 bases). Looked up from germline, CDR1 is MDHEN and CDR2 is SYDVKM. CDR3 length equals 13 residues. Trimming shortened V by 6 bases and J by 0 bases, and 9 bases separated the two germline ends. The CDR3 DNA reads as TGTGCCAGCAGATTAGGGGCCTCCTACGAGCAGTACTTC. Protein product: CASRLGASYEQYF.

The table lists this clonotype with a count of one. CDR3 in amino acids: CASSPLQGYNEQFF. The CDR3, as DNA: TGTGCCAGCAGCCCCCTACAGGGTTACAATGAGCAGTTCTTC. The chain uses TRBV11-2 and TRBJ2-1, with D possibly being TRBD1 (6 bases). Trimming removed 5 bases from V and 4 bases from J, with 12 bases in between. From germline, CDR1 is SGHAT and CDR2 FQNNGV. This CDR3 is built from 14 residues.

The chain recombines TRBV14 with TRBJ2-4, with D perhaps given as TRBD1 or TRBD2 (5 bases each). Germline values: CDR1 SGHDN, CDR2 FVKESK. The CDR3 runs 14 residues. The V and J ends lost 5 bases and 3 bases respectively, with 11 bases between them. The CDR3 reads CASSTGPGKNIQYF. The CDR3 DNA sequence: TGTGCCAGCAGCACGGGACCGGGCAAAAACATTCAGTACTTC.

The J gene is TRBJ1-2, the V gene TRBV28; D remains ambiguous. Between the trimmed V and J ends, which lost 8 bases and 4 bases, there was a span of 8 bases. This CDR3 has 11 amino acids. Germline CDR1 and CDR2: MDHEN and SYDVKM. In DNA form, the CDR3 reads TGTGCCAGCGTCTCCGGCTATGGCTACACCTTC. Translated, it gives CASVSGYGYTF.

The V and J genes are TRBV4-1 and TRBJ1-1; D gene ambiguous. In germline, CDR1 is MGHRA, CDR2 YSYEKL. V lost 4 bases, J lost 0 bases, and 15 bases lay in between. The CDR3 has 16 residues. CDR3 sequence (DNA): TGCGCCAGCAGCCGATCGGTAGCCCAAATGAACACTGAAGCTTTCTTT. Translation gives CASSRSVAQMNTEAFF.

V usage is TRBV9 and J usage is TRBJ1-2; D not resolved. The CDR3 is 12 residues long. Germline loops: CDR1 SGDLS, CDR2 YYNGEE. V was cut by 0 bases and J by 2 bases, with 2 bases left in between. In DNA form, the CDR3 reads TGTGCCAGCAGCGTAGTGAACTATGGCTACACCTTC. As protein: CASSVVNYGYTF. Together with reference TRBV9 and TRBJ1-2, the CDR3 gives the full variable domain: DSGVTQTPKHLITATGQRVTLRCSPRSGDLSVYWYQQSLDQGLQFLIQYYNGEERAKGNILERFSAQQFPDLHSELNLSSLELGDSALYFCASSVVNYGYTFGSGTRLTVV.

The chain combines TRBV5-8 with TRBJ1-1, with a tentative D call TRBD1 (5 bases). Trimming left V 0 bases short and J 6 bases short, with 6 bases between. Germline V CDR1 and CDR2: SGHTS, YDEGEE. This CDR3 is built from 12 residues. This CDR3 reads CASSLGGPEAFF. CDR3 in DNA: TGTGCCAGCAGCTTGGGGGGCCCTGAAGCTTTCTTT.

V is TRBV3-1 and J is TRBJ1-1; 9 bases fit TRBD1. The CDR3 covers 14 residues. From germline, CDR1 is LGHDT and CDR2 YNNKEL (reference sequence). V was pared by 3 bases and J by 1 base, with 0 bases of the junction left unmatched. The chain's CDR3 is CASSQDRGNTEAFF. The CDR3 region has the DNA TGTGCCAGCAGCCAGGACAGGGGGAACACTGAAGCTTTCTTT.

The J gene is TRBJ1-2, the V gene TRBV18, with D possibly being TRBD1 (5 bases). Germline V gene lookup returns CDR1 KGHSH and CDR2 LQKENI. This CDR3 region has 14 residues. Trimming removed 1 base at V and 2 bases at J, with 8 bases between. The CDR3 bases are TGTGCCAGCTCACCACTCAGGGAAAACTATGGCTACACCTTC. This translates into CASSPLRENYGYTF.

The rearrangement uses TRBV9 and TRBJ2-4, with 9 bases aligning to TRBD2. V lost 0 bases, J lost 6 bases, and 7 bases stayed unmatched. This CDR3 contains 16 residues. Germline CDR1 SGDLS, CDR2 YYNGEE. The CDR3 nucleotides read TGTGCCAGCAGCGTAGTCGCGGGGGGGCCGGGAAACATTCAGTACTTC. This codes for CASSVVAGGPGNIQYF.

This clonotype has only one observation. The rearrangement uses TRBV4-1 and TRBJ2-2, with 8 bases fitting TRBD2. This CDR3 has 16 residues. Trimming took 0 bases from V and 8 from J; bases not matched to a gene: 8. CDR1 and CDR2 (germline): MGHRA, YSYEKL. Here the CDR3 DNA reads TGCGCCAGCAGCCAAGATCTGCAGCGGGAGTTGGGGGAGCTGTTTTTT. It codes for CASSQDLQRELGELFF.

This clonotype occurred once. The genes are TRBV18 and TRBJ1-6, with 7 bases lining up with TRBD1. This CDR3 contains 13 residues. Germline CDR1 reads KGHSH; CDR2 reads LQKENI. V lost 10 bases and J lost 8; bases outside the gene matches: 8. CDR3 nucleotide sequence: TGTGCCACCCACAGCGACAGGGATTCACCCCTCCACTTT. Translating it yields CATHSDRDSPLHF. Full variable domain (rest looked up from reference TRBV18 and TRBJ1-6): NAGVMQNPRHLVRRRGQEARLRCSPMKGHSHVYWYRQLPEEGLKFMVYLQKENIIDESGMPKERFSAEFPKEGPSILRIQQVVRGDSAAYFCATHSDRDSPLHFGNGTRLTVT.

V is TRBV12-3 or TRBV12-4 and J is TRBJ1-2; possibly TRBD1 for D (6 bases). Trimming removed 10 bases from V and 5 bases from J, with 20 bases in between. The CDR3 has 14 amino acids. This CDR3 reads CATSGWGQGYGYTF. The CDR3 nucleotides read TGTGCCACTTCTGGCTGGGGGCAGGGTTATGGCTACACCTTC.

V usage is TRBV27 and J usage is TRBJ2-3, with D uncertain. The germline V gene has CDR1 MNHEY and CDR2 SMNVEV (reference sequence). This CDR3 spans 15 amino acids. The V end lost 6 bases, the J end lost 1 base, and 14 bases lay between the germline ends. CDR3 in amino acids: CASSPRQARTDTQYF. CDR3 sequence (DNA): TGTGCCAGCAGCCCCAGGCAGGCCCGCACAGATACGCAGTATTTT.

The V gene is TRBV20-1, the J gene TRBJ2-7; D gene ambiguous. The CDR3 contains 14 residues. Germline CDR1 DFQATT, CDR2 SNEGSKA (reference sequence). The ends were cut back, 4 bases at V and 2 bases at J, with 15 bases in the middle. Here the CDR3 reads CSATTPQEPYEQYF. CDR3 nucleotides: TGCAGTGCTACAACGCCGCAGGAGCCCTACGAGCAGTACTTC.

This chain uses TRBV7-2 with TRBJ1-1; D gene uncertain. Germline V gene sequence: CDR1 SGHTA, CDR2 FQGNSA. The CDR3 spans 13 residues. V was clipped by 5 bases and J by 3 bases, with 10 bases between them. CDR3 sequence: CASSPQWDTEAFF. The CDR3 coding sequence is TGTGCCAGCAGCCCTCAGTGGGACACTGAAGCTTTCTTT.

The V and J genes are TRBV18 and TRBJ2-1, with D possibly called TRBD1 or TRBD2 (5 bases each). CDR1 and CDR2 from the germline V gene are KGHSH and LQKENI. The V gene lost 5 bases and the J gene lost 5 bases, with 13 bases spanning the gap. The CDR3 runs 14 residues. The CDR3 sequence is CASSTGTHHNEQFF. DNA for the CDR3: TGTGCCAGCTCAACCGGGACGCATCACAATGAGCAGTTCTTC.

This clonotype has just one count. This chain uses TRBV7-2 with TRBJ1-2; a possible D gene is TRBD1 (5 bases). Trimming removed 3 bases from V and 5 bases from J, with 13 bases in between. The CDR3 runs to 14 residues. Germline assignment: CDR1 SGHTA and CDR2 FQGNSA. CDR3 residues: CASSFLMEGYGYTF. In DNA form, the CDR3 reads TGTGCCAGCAGCTTTCTTATGGAGGGGTATGGCTACACCTTC.

CDR3 loop: CASSPGTGDNNEQFF. Written as DNA, the CDR3 is TGTGCCAGCAGCCCCGGGACAGGGGATAACAATGAGCAGTTCTTC. The chain recombines TRBV3-1 with TRBJ2-1; 10 nucleotides align to TRBD1. V lost 4 bases and J lost 5; bases outside the gene matches: 5. The length of the CDR3 is 15 residues. CDR1 is LGHDT, CDR2 YNNKEL, per germline (reference sequence).

The chain carries TRBV3-1 and TRBJ1-1; a possible D gene is TRBD1 (5 bases). Germline V CDR1 and CDR2: LGHDT, YNNKEL (reference sequence). V dropped 1 base and J dropped 11 bases, with 14 bases sitting between them. The CDR3 sequence is 13 residues long. The CDR3 DNA reads TGTGCCAGCAGCCAAGTGGGGCCAGGGACGGCTTTCTTT. Protein: CASSQVGPGTAFF.

This clonotype was seen only once. The V gene is TRBV3-1, the J gene TRBJ2-1; the match to TRBD2 covers 8 bases. Germline V gene sequence: CDR1 LGHDT, CDR2 YNNKEL (reference sequence). The CDR3 extends over 15 amino acids. The V segment lost 3 bases and the J segment 3 bases; nucleotides outside the gene matches: 4. CDR3 bases: TGTGCCAGCAGCCAGGAAGCGGGAGACTACAATGAGCAGTTCTTC. It codes for CASSQEAGDYNEQFF.

This chain joins TRBV12-3 or TRBV12-4 and TRBJ2-5; 12 bases line up with TRBD2. V shed 5 bases, J shed 4 bases, and the junction held 5 bases outside the gene matches. The CDR3 runs to 15 residues. CDR3 region: CASSPLAGGRETQYF. The DNA for the CDR3 is TGTGCCAGCAGTCCTCTAGCGGGGGGGCGAGAGACCCAGTACTTC.

The V and J genes are TRBV5-1 and TRBJ2-1; 8 nucleotides agree with TRBD1. This CDR3 region has 14 residues. J lost 7 bases, V lost 2 bases, and 5 bases had no gene match. Germline V gene lookup returns CDR1 SGHRS and CDR2 YFSETQ. CDR3 loop: CASSLRTGQNEQFF. The CDR3 DNA follows: TGCGCCAGCAGCTTACGGACAGGGCAGAATGAGCAGTTCTTC.

The rearrangement links TRBV6-1 to TRBJ1-5; D gene unclear. The CDR3 extends over 14 amino acids. In germline, CDR1 is MNHNS, CDR2 SASEGT. Trimming cost V 3 bases and J 9 bases, with 15 bases left between them. The CDR3 DNA reads as TGTGCCAGCAGTGAGGCAGCAGGAGGAGGGCCCCAGCATTTT. It encodes CASSEAAGGGPQHF.

This rearrangement joins TRBV6-1 to TRBJ2-7; D gene unclear. The CDR3 has 13 amino acids. V lost 5 bases, J lost 3 bases, and 11 bases lay in between. Germline-derived CDR1 and CDR2 are MNHNS and SASEGT. CDR3 sequence (DNA): TGTGCCAGCAGTCCCTCTCCAGACTACGAGCAGTACTTC. Amino acid sequence: CASSPSPDYEQYF.

This clonotype showed up just once. The rearrangement joins TRBV4-1 to TRBJ2-3; no reliable D call. Germline-derived CDR1 and CDR2 are MGHRA and YSYEKL. V was pared by 0 bases and J by 6 bases, with 10 bases between. This CDR3 has 14 residues. CDR3 loop: CASSQDPSPDTQYF. CDR3 DNA sequence: TGCGCCAGCAGCCAAGACCCTTCCCCCGATACGCAGTATTTT.

The genes are TRBV29-1 and TRBJ1-6; perhaps TRBD1 as D (6 bases). Germline V CDR1 and CDR2: SQVTM, ANQGSEA. The CDR3 spans 12 residues. The germline V and J ends were trimmed by 6 bases and 9 bases, with 12 bases remaining between them. The CDR3 here is CSVGGGGSPLHF. The DNA of the CDR3 is TGCAGCGTGGGGGGCGGCGGTTCACCCCTCCACTTT.

The chain links TRBV29-1 to TRBJ2-5; 9 nucleotides line up with TRBD2. The J segment lost 3 bases and the V segment lost 6 bases, leaving 17 bases of the junction unmatched. Germline CDR1 is SQVTM and CDR2 is ANQGSEA. The CDR3 has 17 residues. DNA of the CDR3: TGCAGCGTCCTCCGTCGAAGGATGCGGGGGGGCGAAGAGACCCAGTACTTC. Amino acids: CSVLRRRMRGGEETQYF.

This chain connects TRBV28 to TRBJ1-1, with TRBD1 matching 9 bases. Unmatched junction bases numbered 6, after V lost 7 bases and J lost 3 bases. Germline V gene sequence: CDR1 MDHEN, CDR2 SYDVKM. The CDR3 is 14 amino acids. CDR3 sequence reads: CASIKTGGDTEAFF. DNA for the CDR3: TGTGCCAGCATCAAGACAGGGGGGGACACTGAAGCTTTCTTT.

The genes are TRBV7-9 and TRBJ2-3, with 8 bases aligning to TRBD1. This CDR3 comprises 15 residues. Trimming took 2 bases from V and 3 from J; bases not matched to a gene: 4. Germline V gives CDR1 SEHNR, CDR2 FQNEAQ (reference sequence). The CDR3 loop reads CASSLRDRLTDTQYF. In DNA, the CDR3 is TGTGCCAGCAGCTTACGGGACAGGCTTACAGATACGCAGTATTTT.

In DNA, the CDR3 is TGTGCCAGCAGCTCAAACCACGGGAGGGGGCCCTACGAGCAGTACTTC. It translates to CASSSNHGRGPYEQYF. The chain recombines TRBV7-9 with TRBJ2-7; TRBD2 might be the D (8 bases). This CDR3 comprises 16 residues. Trimming cost V 4 bases and J 2 bases, with 18 bases left between them. Germline values: CDR1 SEHNR, CDR2 FQNEAQ (reference sequence).